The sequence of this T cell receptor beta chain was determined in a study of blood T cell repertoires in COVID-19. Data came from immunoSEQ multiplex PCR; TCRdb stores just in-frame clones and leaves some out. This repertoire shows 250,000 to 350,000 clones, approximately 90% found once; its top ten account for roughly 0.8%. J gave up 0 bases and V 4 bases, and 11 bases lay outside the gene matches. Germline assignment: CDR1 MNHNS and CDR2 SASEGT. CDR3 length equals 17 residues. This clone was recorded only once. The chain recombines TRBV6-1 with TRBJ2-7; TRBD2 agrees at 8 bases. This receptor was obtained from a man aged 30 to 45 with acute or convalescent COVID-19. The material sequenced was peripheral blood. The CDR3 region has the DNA TGTGCCAGCAGTGGCCGACTAGCGCGGTCCAGCTCCTACGAGCAGTACTTC. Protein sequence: CASSGRLARSSSYEQYF.